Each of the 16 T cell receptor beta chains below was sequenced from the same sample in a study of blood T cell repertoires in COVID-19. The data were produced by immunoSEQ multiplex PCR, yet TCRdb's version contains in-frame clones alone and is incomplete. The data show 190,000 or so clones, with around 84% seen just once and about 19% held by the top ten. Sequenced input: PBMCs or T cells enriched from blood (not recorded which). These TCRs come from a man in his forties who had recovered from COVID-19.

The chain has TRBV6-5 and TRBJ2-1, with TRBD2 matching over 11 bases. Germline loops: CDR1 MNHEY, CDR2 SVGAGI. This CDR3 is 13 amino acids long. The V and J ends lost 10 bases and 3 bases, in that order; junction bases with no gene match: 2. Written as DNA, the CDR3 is TGTGCCACTGGACTAGCGGGCTACAATGAGCAGTTCTTC. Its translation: CATGLAGYNEQFF.

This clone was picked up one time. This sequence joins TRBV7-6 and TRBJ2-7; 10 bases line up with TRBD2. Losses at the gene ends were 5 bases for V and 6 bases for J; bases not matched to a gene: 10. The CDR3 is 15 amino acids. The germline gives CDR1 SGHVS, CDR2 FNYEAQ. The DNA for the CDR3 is TGTGCCAGCAGCCTGGGTCTAGCGGGAGAGAGCGAGCAGTACTTC. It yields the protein CASSLGLAGESEQYF. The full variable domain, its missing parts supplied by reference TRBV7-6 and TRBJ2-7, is GAGVSQSPRYKVTKRGQDVALRCDPISGHVSLYWYRQALGQGPEFLTYFNYEAQQDKSGLPNDRFSAERPEGSISTLTIQRTEQRDSAMYRCASSLGLAGESEQYFGPGTRLTVT.

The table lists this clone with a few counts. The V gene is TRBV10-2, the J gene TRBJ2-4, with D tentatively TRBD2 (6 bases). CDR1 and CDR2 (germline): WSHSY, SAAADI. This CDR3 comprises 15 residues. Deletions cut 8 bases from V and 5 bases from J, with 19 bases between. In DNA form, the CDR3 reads TGCGCCAGCCTATTCTCCTCCGGGAGTCAAAACATTCAGTACTTC. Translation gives CASLFSSGSQNIQYF.

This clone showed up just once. The CDR3: CASSLERRYNYEQYF. The CDR3 DNA reads as TGTGCCAGCAGTCTCGAGCGGAGATACAACTACGAGCAGTACTTC. The rearrangement joins TRBV28 to TRBJ2-7; a weak D match, TRBD2 (5 bases). CDR1 and CDR2 from the germline V gene are MDHEN and SYDVKM. CDR3 length: 15 amino acids. V was clipped by 5 bases and J by 3 bases, with 17 bases between them.

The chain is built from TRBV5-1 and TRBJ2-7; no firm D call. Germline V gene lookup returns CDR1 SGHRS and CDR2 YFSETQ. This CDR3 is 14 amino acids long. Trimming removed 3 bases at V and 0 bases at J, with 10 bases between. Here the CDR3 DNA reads TGCGCCAGCAGCTCTCGGGTCAACTCCTACGAGCAGTACTTC. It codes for CASSSRVNSYEQYF.

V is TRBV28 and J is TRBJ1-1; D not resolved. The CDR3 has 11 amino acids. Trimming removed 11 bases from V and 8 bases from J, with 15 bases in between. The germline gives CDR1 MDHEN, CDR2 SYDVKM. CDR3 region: CASSGVLEAFF. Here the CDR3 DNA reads TGTGCCTCCTCCGGGGTTCTCGAAGCTTTCTTT.

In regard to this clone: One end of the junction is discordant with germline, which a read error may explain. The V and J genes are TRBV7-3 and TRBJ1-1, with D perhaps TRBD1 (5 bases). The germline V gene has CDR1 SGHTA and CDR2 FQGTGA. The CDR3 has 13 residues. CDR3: CASSWYLDTEAFF. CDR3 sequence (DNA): TGTGCCAGCAGTTGGTATTTGGACACAGAAGCTTTCTTT.

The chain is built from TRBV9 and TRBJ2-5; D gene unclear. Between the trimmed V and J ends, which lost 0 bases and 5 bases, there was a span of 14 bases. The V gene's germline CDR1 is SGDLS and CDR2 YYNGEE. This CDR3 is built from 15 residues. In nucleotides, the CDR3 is TGTGCCAGCAGCGTAGGGAGCGTACCCTGGGAGACCCAGTACTTC. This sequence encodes CASSVGSVPWETQYF.

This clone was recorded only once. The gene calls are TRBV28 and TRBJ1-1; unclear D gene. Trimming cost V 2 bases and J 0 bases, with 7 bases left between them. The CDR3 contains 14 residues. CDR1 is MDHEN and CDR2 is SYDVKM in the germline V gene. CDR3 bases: TGTGCCAGCAGTTTAGGAGAATTGAACACTGAAGCTTTCTTT. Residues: CASSLGELNTEAFF.

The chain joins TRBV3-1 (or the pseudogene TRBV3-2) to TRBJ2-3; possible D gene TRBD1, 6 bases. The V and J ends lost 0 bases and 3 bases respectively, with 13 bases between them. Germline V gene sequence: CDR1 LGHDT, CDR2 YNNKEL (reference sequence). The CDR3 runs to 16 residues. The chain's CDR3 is CASSQDPGQQTDTQYF. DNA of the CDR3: TGTGCCAGCAGCCAAGACCCCGGACAGCAAACAGATACGCAGTATTTT.

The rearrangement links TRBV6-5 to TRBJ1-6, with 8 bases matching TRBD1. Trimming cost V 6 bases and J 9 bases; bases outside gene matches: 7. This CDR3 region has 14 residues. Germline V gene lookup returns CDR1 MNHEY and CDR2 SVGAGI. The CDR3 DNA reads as TGTGCCAGCAGGCAGGGGGCCAAAGGTTCACCCCTCCACTTT. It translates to CASRQGAKGSPLHF.

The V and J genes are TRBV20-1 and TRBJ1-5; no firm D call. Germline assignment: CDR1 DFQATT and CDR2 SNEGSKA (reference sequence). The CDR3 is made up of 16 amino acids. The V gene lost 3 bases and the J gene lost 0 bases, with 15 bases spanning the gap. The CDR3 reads CSASRRVQNSNQPQHF. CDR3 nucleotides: TGCAGTGCTAGTCGGAGGGTGCAGAATAGCAATCAGCCCCAGCATTTT.

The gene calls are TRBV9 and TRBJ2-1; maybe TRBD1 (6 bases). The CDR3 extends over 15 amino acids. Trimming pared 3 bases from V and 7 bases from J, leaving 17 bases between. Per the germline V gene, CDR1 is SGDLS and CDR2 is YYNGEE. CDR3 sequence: CASSEPGLRGNEQFF. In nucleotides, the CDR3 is TGTGCCAGCAGCGAACCGGGCCTAAGGGGGAATGAGCAGTTCTTC.

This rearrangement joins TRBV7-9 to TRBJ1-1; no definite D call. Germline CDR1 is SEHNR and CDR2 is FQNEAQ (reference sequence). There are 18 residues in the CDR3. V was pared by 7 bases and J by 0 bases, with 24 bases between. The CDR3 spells CASTLGPTGMIMNTEAFF. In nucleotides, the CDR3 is TGTGCCAGCACCCTAGGCCCTACGGGGATGATTATGAACACTGAAGCTTTCTTT.

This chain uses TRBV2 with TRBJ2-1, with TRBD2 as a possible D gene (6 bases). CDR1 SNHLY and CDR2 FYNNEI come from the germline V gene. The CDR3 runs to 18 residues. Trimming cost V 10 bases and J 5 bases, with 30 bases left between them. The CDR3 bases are TGTGCCACCAGGGATGGGGGATCTTATAGCGGACCAGACAATGAGCAGTTCTTC. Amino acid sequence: CATRDGGSYSGPDNEQFF.

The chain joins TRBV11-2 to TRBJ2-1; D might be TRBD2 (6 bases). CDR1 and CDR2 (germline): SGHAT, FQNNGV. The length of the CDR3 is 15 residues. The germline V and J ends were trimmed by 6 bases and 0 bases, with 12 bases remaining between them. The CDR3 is CASSTSGRSYNEQFF. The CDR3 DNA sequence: TGTGCCAGCAGTACAAGCGGGCGCTCCTACAATGAGCAGTTCTTC.